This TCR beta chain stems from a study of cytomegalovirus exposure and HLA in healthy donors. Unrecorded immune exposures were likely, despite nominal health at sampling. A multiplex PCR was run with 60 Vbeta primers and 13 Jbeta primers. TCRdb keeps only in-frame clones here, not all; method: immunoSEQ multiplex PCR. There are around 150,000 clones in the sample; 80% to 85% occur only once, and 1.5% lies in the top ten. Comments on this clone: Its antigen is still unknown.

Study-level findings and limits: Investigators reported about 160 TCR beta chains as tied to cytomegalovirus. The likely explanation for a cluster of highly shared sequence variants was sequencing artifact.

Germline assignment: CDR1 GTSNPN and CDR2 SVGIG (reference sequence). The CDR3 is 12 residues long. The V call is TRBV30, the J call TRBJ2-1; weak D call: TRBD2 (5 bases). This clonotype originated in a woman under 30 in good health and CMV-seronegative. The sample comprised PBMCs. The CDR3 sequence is CAMGLRVGEQFF. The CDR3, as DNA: TGTGCAATGGGTTTGAGGGTGGGTGAGCAGTTCTTC.